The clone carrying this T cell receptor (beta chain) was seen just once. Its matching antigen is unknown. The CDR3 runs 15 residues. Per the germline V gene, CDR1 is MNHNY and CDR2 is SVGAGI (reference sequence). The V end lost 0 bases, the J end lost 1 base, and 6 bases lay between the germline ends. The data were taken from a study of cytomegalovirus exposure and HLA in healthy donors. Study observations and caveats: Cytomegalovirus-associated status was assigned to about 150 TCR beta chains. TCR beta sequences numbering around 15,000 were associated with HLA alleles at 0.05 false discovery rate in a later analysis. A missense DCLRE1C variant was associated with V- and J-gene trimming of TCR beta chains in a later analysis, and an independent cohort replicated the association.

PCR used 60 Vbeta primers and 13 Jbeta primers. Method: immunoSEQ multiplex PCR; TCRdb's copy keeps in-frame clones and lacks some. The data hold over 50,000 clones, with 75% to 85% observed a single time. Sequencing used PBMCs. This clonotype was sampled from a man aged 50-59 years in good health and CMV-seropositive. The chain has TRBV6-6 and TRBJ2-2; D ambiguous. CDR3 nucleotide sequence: TGTGCCAGCAGTTACTCCTCGGGGAACACCGGGGAGCTGTTTTTT. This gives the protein CASSYSSGNTGELFF.